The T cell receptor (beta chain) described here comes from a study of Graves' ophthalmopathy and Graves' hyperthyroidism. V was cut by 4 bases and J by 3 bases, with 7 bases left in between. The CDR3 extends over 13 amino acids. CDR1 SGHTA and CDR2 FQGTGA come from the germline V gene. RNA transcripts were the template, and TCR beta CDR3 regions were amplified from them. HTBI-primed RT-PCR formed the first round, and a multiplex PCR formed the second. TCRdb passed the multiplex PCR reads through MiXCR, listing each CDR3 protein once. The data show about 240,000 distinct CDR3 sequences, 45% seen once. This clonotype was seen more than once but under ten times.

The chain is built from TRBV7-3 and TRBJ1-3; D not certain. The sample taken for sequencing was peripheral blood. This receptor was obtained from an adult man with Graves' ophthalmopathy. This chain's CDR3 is CASSSSVGNTIYF. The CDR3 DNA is TGTGCCAGCAGCTCCTCAGTTGGAAACACCATATATTTT. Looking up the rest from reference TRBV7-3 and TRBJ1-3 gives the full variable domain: GAGVSQTPSNKVTEKGKYVELRCDPISGHTALYWYRQSLGQGPEFLIYFQGTGAADDSGLPNDRFFAVRPEGSVSTLKIQRTERGDSAVYLCASSSSVGNTIYFGEGSWLTVV.